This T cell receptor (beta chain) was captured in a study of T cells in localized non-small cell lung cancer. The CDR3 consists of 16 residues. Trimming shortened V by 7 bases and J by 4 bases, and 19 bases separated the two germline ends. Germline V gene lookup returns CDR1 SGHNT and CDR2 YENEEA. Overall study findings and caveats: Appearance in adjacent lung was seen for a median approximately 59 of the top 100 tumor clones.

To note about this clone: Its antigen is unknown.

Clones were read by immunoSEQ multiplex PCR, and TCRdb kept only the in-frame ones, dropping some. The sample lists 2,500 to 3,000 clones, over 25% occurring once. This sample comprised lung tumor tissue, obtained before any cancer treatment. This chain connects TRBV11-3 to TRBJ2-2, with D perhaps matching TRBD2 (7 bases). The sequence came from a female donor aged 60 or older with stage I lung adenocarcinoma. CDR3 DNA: TGTGCCAGCACCCCATTGGAGGGAGGGGGCACCGGGGAGCTGTTTTTT. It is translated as CASTPLEGGGTGELFF. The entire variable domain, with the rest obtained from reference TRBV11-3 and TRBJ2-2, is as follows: EAGVVQSPRYKIIEKKQPVAFWCNPISGHNTLYWYLQNLGQGPELLIRYENEEAVDDSQLPKDRFSAERLKGVDSTLKIQPAELGDSAVYLCASTPLEGGGTGELFFGEGSRLTVL.